A single sample is the source of the 20 T cell receptor beta chains below, sequenced in a study of blood T cell repertoires in COVID-19. Data came from immunoSEQ multiplex PCR; TCRdb stores just in-frame clones and leaves some out. The sample records approximately 110,000 clones, roughly 79% being singletons. The sequenced material came from peripheral blood. The receptors come from a man older than 75 with acute or convalescent COVID-19.

This clone was observed a handful of times. The chain links TRBV28 to TRBJ2-2; D remains ambiguous. The V end was cut by 2 bases, the J end by 11 bases, with 21 bases between. The CDR3 extends over 16 amino acids. CDR1 is MDHEN, CDR2 SYDVKM, per germline. The CDR3 loop reads CASSLTTLSLGFELFF. DNA for the CDR3: TGTGCCAGCAGTTTAACCACCCTTAGCCTTGGGTTCGAGCTGTTTTTT.

V usage is TRBV19 and J usage is TRBJ2-3; D is uncertain. Trimming took off 0 bases at V and 6 bases at J, with 13 bases between the two ends. From germline, CDR1 is LNHDA and CDR2 SQIVND (reference sequence). The CDR3 contains 15 residues. CDR3 nucleotides: TGTGCCAGTAGTATAGATCTAGGCGGTGGGGATACGCAGTATTTT. It specifies CASSIDLGGGDTQYF. The whole variable domain, filled in from reference TRBV19 and TRBJ2-3, reads DGGITQSPKYLFRKEGQNVTLSCEQNLNHDAMYWYRQDPGQGLRLIYYSQIVNDFQKGDIAEGYSVSREKKESFPLTVTSAQKNPTAFYLCASSIDLGGGDTQYFGPGTRLTVL.

This clone was seen once. The chain recombines TRBV2 with TRBJ2-1; the match to TRBD2 covers 7 bases. This CDR3 contains 15 residues. Trimming cost V 3 bases and J 12 bases; bases outside gene matches: 14. CDR1 is SNHLY, CDR2 FYNNEI, per germline. The chain's CDR3 is CASSEVGGLGSRQFF. For the CDR3, the DNA is TGTGCCAGCAGTGAGGTGGGAGGGCTCGGTAGTAGGCAGTTCTTC.

This chain uses TRBV11-2 with TRBJ2-1; 11 bases line up with TRBD2. Germline CDR1 reads SGHAT; CDR2 reads FQNNGV. The CDR3 length is 16 residues. The ends lost 4 bases at V and 8 bases at J; junction bases unmatched: 10. CDR3 nucleotides: TGTGCCAGCAGCTCGGGGCTAGCGGGAGGTGGGTATGAGCAGTTCTTC. Translated, it gives CASSSGLAGGGYEQFF.

V and J are TRBV19 and TRBJ2-3; 15 bases align to TRBD2. After removal of 2 bases from V and 3 bases from J, the junction contained 3 bases not matched to a gene. The germline V gene encodes CDR1 LNHDA and CDR2 SQIVND (reference sequence). The CDR3 sequence is 17 residues long. The DNA for the CDR3 is TGTGCCAGTAGTATAATCGGGACTAGCGGGAGGACAGATACGCAGTATTTT. This encodes CASSIIGTSGRTDTQYF.

The V call is TRBV25-1, the J call TRBJ1-5; D remains unclear. The CDR3 has 14 residues. Germline-derived CDR1 and CDR2 are MGHDK and SYGVNS. With 3 bases removed from V and 3 bases from J, the gap between germline ends came to 9 bases. CDR3 in DNA: TGTGCCAGCAGTGACTCGGGGAACAATCAGCCCCAGCATTTT. This codes for CASSDSGNNQPQHF.

The V call is TRBV29-1, the J call TRBJ2-2; tentative D call: TRBD1 (6 bases). CDR1 and CDR2 from the germline V gene are SQVTM and ANQGSEA. The length of the CDR3 is 14 residues. Between the trimmed V and J ends, which lost 3 bases and 2 bases, there was a span of 10 bases. This CDR3 reads CSVDGQSNTGELFF. The CDR3 nucleotides read TGCAGCGTTGATGGACAGAGTAACACCGGGGAGCTGTTTTTT.

V usage is TRBV14 and J usage is TRBJ1-1, with TRBD1 identical over 8 bases. Germline V gene sequence: CDR1 SGHDN, CDR2 FVKESK. This CDR3 is 15 amino acids long. V lost 2 bases and J lost 2; bases outside the gene matches: 4. The CDR3 loop is CASSQIGTGNTEAFF. In nucleotides, the CDR3 is TGTGCCAGCAGCCAAATAGGGACAGGCAACACTGAAGCTTTCTTT.

This rearrangement joins TRBV27 to TRBJ2-7; D might be TRBD1 (5 bases). CDR3 size: 15 residues. In germline, CDR1 is MNHEY, CDR2 SMNVEV (reference sequence). V was pared by 7 bases and J by 6 bases, with 22 bases between. The CDR3 here is CASKGNSALSGEQYF. The CDR3 DNA follows: TGTGCCAGCAAGGGGAATAGTGCCCTCTCGGGCGAGCAGTACTTC.

This chain connects TRBV27 to TRBJ2-1, with 10 nucleotides matching TRBD2. This CDR3 comprises 15 residues. The trim removed 6 bases at V and 3 bases at J, leaving 5 bases unmatched. Looked up from germline, CDR1 is MNHEY and CDR2 is SMNVEV (reference sequence). DNA for the CDR3: TGTGCCAGCAGCAGCTCTAGCGGGAGCTACAATGAGCAGTTCTTC. As protein: CASSSSSGSYNEQFF.

This clone was seen a handful of times. The chain carries TRBV2 and TRBJ1-1, with 7 bases lining up with TRBD1. The CDR3 is made up of 14 amino acids. V shed 9 bases and J 5 bases; nucleotides not matched to a gene: 12. Germline loops: CDR1 SNHLY, CDR2 FYNNEI. CDR3 sequence: CARAGQARVTEAFF. CDR3 sequence (DNA): TGTGCCAGGGCCGGACAGGCGCGGGTGACTGAAGCTTTCTTT. Together with reference TRBV2 and TRBJ1-1, the CDR3 gives the full variable domain: EPEVTQTPSHQVTQMGQEVILRCVPISNHLYFYWYRQILGQKVEFLVSFYNNEISEKSEIFDDQFSVERPDGSNFTLKIRSTKLEDSAMYFCARAGQARVTEAFFGQGTRLTVV.

The V and J genes are TRBV5-1 and TRBJ2-2; 15 nucleotides match TRBD2. CDR3 length: 20 amino acids. Trimming cost V 3 bases and J 4 bases; bases outside gene matches: 13. From germline, CDR1 is SGHRS and CDR2 YFSETQ. CDR3 DNA: TGCGCCAGCAGCTCCGCTGGGGGACTAGCGGGAGGTAGCGGCACCGGGGAGCTGTTTTTT. This codes for CASSSAGGLAGGSGTGELFF.

The V call is TRBV28, the J call TRBJ1-6; the D gene is possibly TRBD1 (6 bases). V shed 6 bases and J shed 7 bases, with 10 bases lying between them. Germline loops: CDR1 MDHEN, CDR2 SYDVKM. The CDR3 length is 13 residues. Written as DNA, the CDR3 is TGTGCCAGCAGCTCGACAGGCAATTCACCCCTCCACTTT. Translated: CASSSTGNSPLHF. Full variable domain (missing parts from reference TRBV28 and TRBJ1-6): DVKVTQSSRYLVKRTGEKVFLECVQDMDHENMFWYRQDPGLGLRLIYFSYDVKMKEKGDIPEGYSVSREKKERFSLILESASTNQTSMYLCASSSTGNSPLHFGNGTRLTVT.

The chain couples TRBV19 to TRBJ2-3, with D possibly being TRBD2 (6 bases). The CDR3 covers 14 residues. The germline gives CDR1 LNHDA, CDR2 SQIVND (reference sequence). Trimming left V 4 bases short and J 0 bases short, with 8 bases between. This CDR3 is CASSTSGSTDTQYF. Here the CDR3 DNA reads TGTGCCAGTAGTACCAGCGGGAGCACAGATACGCAGTATTTT.

The chain joins TRBV11-2 to TRBJ2-7; 7 nucleotides agree with TRBD1. CDR1 SGHAT and CDR2 FQNNGV come from the germline V gene. This CDR3 is built from 12 residues. V lost 3 bases to trimming and J lost 5 bases; unmatched junction nucleotides: 1. CDR3 nucleotide sequence: TGTGCCAGCAGCTTGACAGGGCACGAGCAGTACTTC. It yields the protein CASSLTGHEQYF.

The CDR3 nucleotides read TGTGCCAGCAGTTTATTTGGAGGAAGGCAAGAGACCCAGTACTTC. Amino acid sequence: CASSLFGGRQETQYF. The rearrangement uses TRBV28 and TRBJ2-5, with D possibly being TRBD2 (5 bases). The germline CDR1 and CDR2 sequences are MDHEN and SYDVKM. Between the trimmed V and J ends, which lost 1 base and 2 bases, there was a span of 11 bases. The CDR3 totals 15 residues.

The chain carries TRBV27 and TRBJ1-1; D is undetermined. Between the trimmed V and J ends, which lost 4 bases and 0 bases, there was a span of 12 bases. CDR1 is MNHEY, CDR2 SMNVEV, per germline (reference sequence). CDR3 size: 15 residues. The CDR3, as DNA: TGTGCCAGCAGTTCTGAAGTGGGAGTGAACACTGAAGCTTTCTTT. It translates to CASSSEVGVNTEAFF.

The V call is TRBV28, the J call TRBJ1-5; D perhaps matches TRBD1 (6 bases). Trimming removed 9 bases from V and 5 bases from J, with 17 bases in between. This CDR3 contains 14 residues. In germline, CDR1 is MDHEN, CDR2 SYDVKM. The CDR3 nucleotides read TGTGCCAGTTTCCCTGGACAGTGGTATCAGCCCCAGCATTTT. Translation gives CASFPGQWYQPQHF.

The rearrangement uses TRBV7-2 and TRBJ2-1; 9 bases match TRBD2. Germline V gives CDR1 SGHTA, CDR2 FQGNSA. The V and J ends lost 1 base and 7 bases, in that order; junction bases with no gene match: 5. CDR3 length: 15 residues. The CDR3 DNA reads as TGTGCCAGCAGCTTAGTTAGCGGGAGAGGAAATGAGCAGTTCTTC. It specifies CASSLVSGRGNEQFF. Full variable domain (remainder filled in from reference TRBV7-2 and TRBJ2-1): GAGVSQSPSNKVTEKGKDVELRCDPISGHTALYWYRQSLGQGLEFLIYFQGNSAPDKSGLPSDRFSAERTGGSVSTLTIQRTQQEDSAVYLCASSLVSGRGNEQFFGPGTRLTVL.

This clone came up once. The V gene is TRBV5-5, the J gene TRBJ1-1, with 9 bases identical to TRBD1. This CDR3 is 15 amino acids long. CDR1 is SGHKS and CDR2 is YYEKEE in the germline V gene (reference sequence). Trimming cost V 1 base and J 7 bases; bases outside gene matches: 8. The CDR3 loop reads CASSLSPTGGLEAFF. Here the CDR3 DNA reads TGTGCCAGCAGCTTGTCCCCGACAGGGGGTCTTGAAGCTTTCTTT.